These 16 T cell receptor beta chains share one sample of origin, sequenced in a study of cytomegalovirus exposure and HLA in healthy donors. Method: immunoSEQ multiplex PCR; TCRdb's copy keeps in-frame clones and lacks some. The sample holds about 79,000 clones, roughly 93% seen once. The specimen was PBMCs. The receptors derive from a woman aged 25 to 39 in good health and CMV-seronegative.

The chain employs TRBV28 and TRBJ2-7; 9 bases fit TRBD1. Germline V gives CDR1 MDHEN, CDR2 SYDVKM. The CDR3 contains 17 residues. Trimming cost V 6 bases and J 2 bases; bases outside gene matches: 14. The CDR3 spells CASSETGGKPLAYEQYF. CDR3 sequence (DNA): TGTGCCAGCAGCGAGACAGGGGGTAAACCTTTAGCCTACGAGCAGTACTTC.

Worth noting for this clone: Relative to the germline gene, one junction end is altered; a read error may explain this. This chain joins TRBV28 and TRBJ2-7; D perhaps matches TRBD2 (6 bases). This CDR3 spans 11 amino acids. Germline V gives CDR1 MDHEN, CDR2 SYDVKM. This chain's CDR3 is CASSASGEIGF. DNA of the CDR3: TGTGCCAGCAGTGCGTCGGGGGAAATTGGGTTC.

The chain joins TRBV30 to TRBJ2-2; 10 nucleotides match TRBD2. With V trimmed by 5 bases and J by 6 bases, 15 bases remained unmatched. Germline values: CDR1 GTSNPN, CDR2 SVGIG (reference sequence). The CDR3 has 17 residues. The CDR3 coding sequence is TGTGCCTGGCAGAGGGTTAGCGGGGGGCGTAGGCCCGGGGAGCTGTTTTTT. This sequence encodes CAWQRVSGGRRPGELFF.

The J gene is TRBJ1-5, the V gene TRBV5-1; TRBD1 agrees at 7 bases. J lost 6 bases, V lost 4 bases, and 7 bases had no gene match. This CDR3 region has 14 residues. Germline V gene sequence: CDR1 SGHRS, CDR2 YFSETQ. The CDR3 DNA sequence: TGCGCCAGCAGCGATTCGACAGGGAGTCAGCCCCAGCATTTT. Residues: CASSDSTGSQPQHF.

The genes are TRBV9 and TRBJ2-3; D might be TRBD2 (6 bases). V was clipped by 3 bases and J by 4 bases, with 15 bases between them. The CDR3 runs 15 residues. Germline assignment: CDR1 SGDLS and CDR2 YYNGEE. CDR3 bases: TGTGCCAGCAGCGCTACCACCGGGACTCCAGATACGCAGTATTTT. This encodes CASSATTGTPDTQYF.

CDR3 coding DNA: TGTGCCTGGAGTGTAGGTCTCGTACTAGGAAAGAACACTGAAGCTTTCTTT. Its translation: CAWSVGLVLGKNTEAFF. V usage is TRBV30 and J usage is TRBJ1-1; D is ambiguous. The CDR3 loop spans 17 amino acids. With 0 bases removed from V and 1 base from J, the gap between germline ends came to 18 bases. The germline V gene has CDR1 GTSNPN and CDR2 SVGIG (reference sequence).

The genes are TRBV4-1 and TRBJ2-1; D perhaps matches TRBD2 (5 bases). This CDR3 spans 16 amino acids. Germline V gene data show CDR1 as MGHRA and CDR2 as YSYEKL. Trimming shortened V by 3 bases and J by 2 bases, and 14 bases separated the two germline ends. CDR3 bases: TGCGCCAGCAGCCATTTAGGACTGGAGGCCTACAATGAGCAGTTCTTC. Translating gives CASSHLGLEAYNEQFF.

The chain has TRBV19 and TRBJ2-2; 11 nucleotides align to TRBD2. Looked up from germline, CDR1 is LNHDA and CDR2 is SQIVND (reference sequence). The V and J ends lost 4 bases and 15 bases, in that order; junction bases with no gene match: 16. The CDR3 is 16 residues long. CDR3 region: CASSKGLAVNTGSLFF. Here the CDR3 DNA reads TGTGCCAGTAGTAAGGGACTAGCGGTGAACACCGGAAGCTTGTTTTTT.

This chain connects TRBV6-6 to TRBJ2-7, with D perhaps matching TRBD1 (5 bases). CDR3 length: 11 residues. The germline gives CDR1 MNHNY, CDR2 SVGAGI (reference sequence). V was trimmed by 10 bases and J by 5 bases, leaving 12 bases between them. The DNA of the CDR3 is TGTGCCACCTCGCAGGGAAACGAGCAGTACTTC. This codes for CATSQGNEQYF.

The chain couples TRBV12-5 to TRBJ2-1, with TRBD2 matching 9 bases. Germline V gives CDR1 LGHNT, CDR2 FRNRAP. Trimming at V came to 0 bases and at J to 0 bases, leaving 12 bases not matched to a gene. CDR3 size: 20 residues. CDR3 loop: CASGLVPSGAFLSSYNEQFF. CDR3 nucleotide sequence: TGTGCTAGTGGTTTGGTACCTAGCGGGGCCTTCCTCAGCTCCTACAATGAGCAGTTCTTC.

The chain links TRBV7-2 to TRBJ2-3, with 12 bases matching TRBD2. The CDR3 sequence is 16 residues long. V shed 4 bases and J 6 bases; nucleotides not matched to a gene: 8. Germline CDR1 SGHTA, CDR2 FQGNSA. CDR3 in amino acids: CASSSGLAGTSDTQYF. The CDR3, as DNA: TGTGCCAGCAGCTCCGGACTAGCGGGAACCTCTGATACGCAGTATTTT.

The genes are TRBV7-2 and TRBJ2-7, with D perhaps matching TRBD2 (6 bases). This CDR3 is built from 13 residues. CDR1 SGHTA and CDR2 FQGNSA come from the germline V gene. Trimming removed 6 bases from V and 3 bases from J, with 12 bases in between. CDR3: CASSSGVGYEQYF. Here the CDR3 DNA reads TGTGCCAGCAGTTCGGGGGTTGGCTACGAGCAGTACTTC.

This chain joins TRBV7-8 and TRBJ2-1; TRBD2 might be the D (6 bases). The germline CDR1 and CDR2 sequences are SGHVS and FQNEAQ. This CDR3 region has 13 residues. Trimming shortened V by 6 bases and J by 5 bases, and 11 bases separated the two germline ends. The CDR3 nucleotides are TGTGCCAGCAGAGCGCGGGGAAACAATGAGCAGTTCTTC. It codes for CASRARGNNEQFF.

The chain is built from TRBV30 and TRBJ2-3; the match to TRBD1 covers 9 bases. The CDR3 loop spans 14 amino acids. V shed 5 bases, J shed 7 bases, and the junction held 10 bases outside the gene matches. Looked up from germline, CDR1 is GTSNPN and CDR2 is SVGIG (reference sequence). The DNA for the CDR3 is TGTGCCTGGCACCCGGGACAGGGTCGCAATACGCAGTATTTT. Amino acid sequence: CAWHPGQGRNTQYF. Full variable domain (remainder filled in from reference TRBV30 and TRBJ2-3): SQTIHQWPATLVQPVGSPLSLECTVEGTSNPNLYWYRQAAGRGLQLLFYSVGIGQISSEVPQNLSASRPQDRQFILSSKKLLLSDSGFYLCAWHPGQGRNTQYFGPGTRLTVL.

This chain connects TRBV4-3 to TRBJ2-1; tentatively, D is TRBD2 (6 bases). Germline assignment: CDR1 LGHNA and CDR2 YSLEER. V lost 3 bases and J lost 4, with 13 bases in between. This CDR3 spans 15 amino acids. The CDR3 reads CASSHGLGGYNEQFF. DNA for the CDR3: TGCGCCAGCAGCCATGGGCTCGGGGGTTACAATGAGCAGTTCTTC.

The genes are TRBV6-5 and TRBJ1-3; D possibly corresponds to TRBD1 (6 bases). The CDR3 has 14 amino acids. CDR1 and CDR2 from the germline V gene are MNHEY and SVGAGI. With 2 bases removed from V and 6 bases from J, the gap between germline ends came to 11 bases. The CDR3 DNA is TGTGCCAGCAGTTACGGGGGGGGCGAAAACACCATATATTTT. Protein product: CASSYGGGENTIYF.